The next 16 T cell receptor beta chains were all read from a single sample in a study of follicular helper T cells after annual influenza vaccination. Time point reported: 2014-2015 season, 7 days after vaccination. TCRdb's table, derived via immunoSEQ multiplex PCR, lists solely in-frame clones and lacks some. Of around 15,000 clones in the sample, 65% to 85% were seen once. The sequencing used CXCR5+ CD38- circulating T follicular helper cells from blood, collected 7 days after influenza vaccination. As to subset: circulating Tfh, non-naive CD4+CXCR5+PD-1+ (ICOS+CD38+ or ICOS-CD38-). These receptors originate from an adult who received the influenza vaccine.

This rearrangement joins TRBV18 to TRBJ1-2; 8 bases are shared with TRBD1. The germline V gene encodes CDR1 KGHSH and CDR2 LQKENI. The V gene end was trimmed by 3 bases and the J gene end by 3 bases; junction bases not matched to a gene: 3. The CDR3 loop spans 14 amino acids. The CDR3 DNA reads TGTGCCAGCTCACCGGGACAGGATTACTATGGCTACACCTTC. Translation gives CASSPGQDYYGYTF.

The DNA for the CDR3 is TGCGCCAGCAGCTTTGACAGCAGTACCCTTAATGAAAAACTGTTTTTT. This encodes CASSFDSSTLNEKLFF. The rearrangement joins TRBV5-1 to TRBJ1-4; a possible D gene is TRBD1 (5 bases). The CDR3 is made up of 16 amino acids. From germline, CDR1 is SGHRS and CDR2 YFSETQ. V gave up 2 bases and J gave up 4 bases, with 15 bases separating them. The variable domain in full, with the rest retrieved from reference TRBV5-1 and TRBJ1-4, is KAGVTQTPRYLIKTRGQQVTLSCSPISGHRSVSWYQQTPGQGLQFLFEYFSETQRNKGNFPGRFSGRQFSNSRSEMNVSTLELGDSALYLCASSFDSSTLNEKLFFGSGTQLSVL.

This chain uses TRBV5-6 with TRBJ2-3; 11 bases line up with TRBD2. The CDR3 extends over 16 amino acids. The ends lost 4 bases at V and 2 bases at J; junction bases unmatched: 6. Germline-derived CDR1 and CDR2 are SGHDT and YYEEEE. CDR3 sequence (DNA): TGTGCCAGCAGCACCGCTAGCGGGGGGCCCACAGATACGCAGTATTTT. Its protein product is CASSTASGGPTDTQYF.

The rearrangement uses TRBV7-9 and TRBJ2-5, with a weak D call TRBD2 (6 bases). Trimming stripped 5 bases from V and 5 bases from J, with 12 bases between. The CDR3 has 13 amino acids. Per germline, CDR1 SEHNR and CDR2 FQNEAQ (reference sequence). CDR3 protein: CASSPGRGETQYF. CDR3 bases: TGTGCCAGCAGCCCCGGGAGAGGGGAGACCCAGTACTTC.

Only a few counts were recorded for this clone. The V call is TRBV6-1, the J call TRBJ1-5; no clear D gene. Trimming stripped 3 bases from V and 7 bases from J, with 10 bases between. This CDR3 has 13 amino acids. The germline V gene has CDR1 MNHNS and CDR2 SASEGT. CDR3 sequence (DNA): TGTGCCAGCAGTGAGGGAGTCAACCAGCCCCAGCATTTT. Its translation: CASSEGVNQPQHF.

The gene calls are TRBV10-3 and TRBJ1-3, with 10 bases fitting TRBD1. Germline lookup yields CDR1 ENHRY and CDR2 SYGVKD. The V segment lost 4 bases and the J segment 3 bases; nucleotides outside the gene matches: 3. The CDR3 has 15 amino acids. DNA of the CDR3: TGTGCCATCAGTGGACAGGGGGCGGATGGAAACACCATATATTTT. It yields the protein CAISGQGADGNTIYF.

The V and J genes are TRBV7-9 and TRBJ2-7; a weak D match, TRBD2 (7 bases). Germline V lookup: CDR1 SEHNR, CDR2 FQNEAQ (reference sequence). This CDR3 is 14 amino acids long. The germline V and J ends were trimmed by 3 bases and 5 bases, with 14 bases remaining between them. CDR3 nucleotide sequence: TGTGCCAGCAGCTTCGGGGGGCGCGGCAACGAGCAGTACTTC. Its translation: CASSFGGRGNEQYF.

A remark on this clone: One end of the junction varies from germline; a read error may be responsible. The V and J genes are TRBV7-7 and TRBJ2-7; D is perhaps TRBD2 (6 bases). The CDR3 totals 13 residues. CDR1 SSHAT and CDR2 FNYEAQ come from the germline V gene (reference sequence). CDR3 sequence: CASSLDHGGEQYF. In DNA, the CDR3 is TGTGCTAGCAGCTTAGACCACGGGGGCGAGCAGTACTTC.

The chain is built from TRBV29-1 and TRBJ2-3, with TRBD1 matching 9 bases. This CDR3 spans 15 amino acids. Germline loops: CDR1 SQVTM, CDR2 ANQGSEA. The J segment lost 4 bases and the V segment lost 0 bases, leaving 5 bases of the junction unmatched. The CDR3 loop is CSVEEMDRGADTQYF. CDR3 nucleotide sequence: TGCAGCGTTGAAGAGATGGACAGGGGAGCAGATACGCAGTATTTT.

This rearrangement joins TRBV29-1 to TRBJ1-5, with 11 bases matching TRBD1. The ends lost 4 bases at V and 5 bases at J; junction bases unmatched: 1. The CDR3 runs to 13 residues. CDR1 SQVTM and CDR2 ANQGSEA come from the germline V gene. The CDR3: CSVGDRGDQPQHF. CDR3 in DNA: TGCAGCGTTGGGGACAGGGGGGATCAGCCCCAGCATTTT.

The J gene is TRBJ2-2, the V gene TRBV19, with 9 nucleotides matching TRBD1. The CDR3 length is 15 residues. Germline V CDR1 and CDR2: LNHDA, SQIVND (reference sequence). The ends lost 3 bases at V and 6 bases at J; junction bases unmatched: 5. The CDR3 is CASSMLRQGAGELFF. For the CDR3, the DNA is TGTGCCAGTAGTATGCTAAGACAGGGGGCCGGGGAGCTGTTTTTT.

The chain couples TRBV25-1 to TRBJ2-3, with TRBD2 matching 10 bases. With V trimmed by 3 bases and J by 3 bases, 9 bases remained unmatched. The germline V gene encodes CDR1 MGHDK and CDR2 SYGVNS. The CDR3 length is 17 residues. The CDR3 sequence: CASSDLRLAGVTDTQYF. The CDR3 nucleotides are TGTGCCAGCAGTGACCTCCGACTAGCGGGTGTAACAGATACGCAGTATTTT.

The rearrangement joins TRBV11-3 to TRBJ2-3, with TRBD2 matching over 7 bases. The CDR3 has 16 amino acids. Per the germline V gene, CDR1 is SGHNT and CDR2 is YENEEA. Trimming took 5 bases from V and 4 from J; bases not matched to a gene: 12. The CDR3 region is CASSAGLGSDSDTQYF. CDR3 DNA: TGTGCCAGCAGCGCCGGACTAGGATCGGATTCAGATACGCAGTATTTT.

The CDR3 loop is CASSSDNSYEQYF. CDR3 nucleotide sequence: TGTGCCAGCAGCTCTGACAACTCCTACGAGCAGTACTTC. The V and J genes are TRBV5-6 and TRBJ2-7; D is unresolved. V was shortened by 3 bases and J by 0 bases, with 7 bases between the two germline ends. Germline V gene sequence: CDR1 SGHDT, CDR2 YYEEEE. This CDR3 region has 13 residues.

V usage is TRBV7-9 and J usage is TRBJ2-7; D remains unclear. The germline V and J ends were trimmed by 4 bases and 6 bases, with 7 bases remaining between them. The CDR3 has 11 residues. Germline CDR1 is SEHNR and CDR2 is FQNEAQ (reference sequence). The CDR3 nucleotides read TGTGCCAGCAGCTCCCATAGCGAGCAGTACTTC. Translation gives CASSSHSEQYF.

The chain has TRBV5-1 and TRBJ2-3, with 10 bases fitting TRBD1. V dropped 3 bases and J dropped 6; count of bases not matched to a gene: 13. The germline CDR1 and CDR2 sequences are SGHRS and YFSETQ. The CDR3 consists of 17 residues. CDR3 in amino acids: CASSSGPGQGSRDTQYF. The CDR3 bases are TGCGCCAGCAGCTCGGGGCCGGGACAGGGGTCTCGGGATACGCAGTATTTT.